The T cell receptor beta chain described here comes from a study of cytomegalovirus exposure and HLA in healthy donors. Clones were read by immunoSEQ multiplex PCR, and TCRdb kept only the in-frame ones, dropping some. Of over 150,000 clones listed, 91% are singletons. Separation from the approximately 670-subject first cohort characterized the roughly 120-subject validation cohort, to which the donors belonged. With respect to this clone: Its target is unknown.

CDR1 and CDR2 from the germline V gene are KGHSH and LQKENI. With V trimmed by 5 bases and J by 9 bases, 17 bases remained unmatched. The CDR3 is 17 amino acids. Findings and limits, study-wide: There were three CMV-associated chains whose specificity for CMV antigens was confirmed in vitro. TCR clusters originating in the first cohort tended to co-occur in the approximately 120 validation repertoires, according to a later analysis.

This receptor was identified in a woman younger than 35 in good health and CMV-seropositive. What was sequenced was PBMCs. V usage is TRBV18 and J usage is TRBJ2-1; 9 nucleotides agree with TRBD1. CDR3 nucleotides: TGTGCCAGCTCATCCCGGGACAGGGTAACGGGGTTCGGTGAGCAGTTCTTC. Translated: CASSSRDRVTGFGEQFF.